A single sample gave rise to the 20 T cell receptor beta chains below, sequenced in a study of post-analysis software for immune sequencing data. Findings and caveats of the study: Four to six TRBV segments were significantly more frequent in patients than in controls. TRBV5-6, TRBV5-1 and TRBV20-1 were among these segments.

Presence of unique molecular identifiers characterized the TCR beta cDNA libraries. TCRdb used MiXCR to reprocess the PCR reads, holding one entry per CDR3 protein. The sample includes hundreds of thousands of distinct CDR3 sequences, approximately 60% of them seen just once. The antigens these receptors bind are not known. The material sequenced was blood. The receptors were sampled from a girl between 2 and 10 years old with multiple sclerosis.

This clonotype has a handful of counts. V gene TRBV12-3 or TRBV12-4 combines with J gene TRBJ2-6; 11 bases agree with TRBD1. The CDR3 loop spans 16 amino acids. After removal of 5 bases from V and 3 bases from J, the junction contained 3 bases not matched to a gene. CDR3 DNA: TGTGCCAGCAGTGGACAGGGGGCGCGTGGGGCCAACGTCCTGACTTTC. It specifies CASSGQGARGANVLTF.

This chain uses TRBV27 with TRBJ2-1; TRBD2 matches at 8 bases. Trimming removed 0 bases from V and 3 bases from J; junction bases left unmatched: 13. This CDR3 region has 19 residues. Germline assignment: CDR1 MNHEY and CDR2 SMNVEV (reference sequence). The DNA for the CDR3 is TGTGCCAGCAGTTTATCGGGGAGTAGCGGGACCCCCGTCTACAATGAGCAGTTCTTC. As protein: CASSLSGSSGTPVYNEQFF.

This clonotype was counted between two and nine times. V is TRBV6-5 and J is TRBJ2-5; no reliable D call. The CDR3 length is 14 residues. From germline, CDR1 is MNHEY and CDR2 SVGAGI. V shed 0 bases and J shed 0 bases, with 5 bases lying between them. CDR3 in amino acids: CASSYSNNQETQYF. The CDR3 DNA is TGTGCCAGCAGTTACTCCAACAACCAAGAGACCCAGTACTTC.

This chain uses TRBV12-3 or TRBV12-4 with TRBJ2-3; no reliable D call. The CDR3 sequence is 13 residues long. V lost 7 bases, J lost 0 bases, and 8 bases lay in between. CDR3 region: CASKEASTDTQYF. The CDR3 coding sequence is TGTGCCAGCAAGGAAGCCAGCACAGATACGCAGTATTTT.

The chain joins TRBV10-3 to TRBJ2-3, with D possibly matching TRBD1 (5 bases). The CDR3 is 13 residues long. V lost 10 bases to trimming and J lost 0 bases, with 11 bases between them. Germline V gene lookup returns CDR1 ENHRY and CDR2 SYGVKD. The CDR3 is CATRESSTDTQYF. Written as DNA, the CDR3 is TGTGCCACCAGGGAATCTAGCACAGATACGCAGTATTTT.

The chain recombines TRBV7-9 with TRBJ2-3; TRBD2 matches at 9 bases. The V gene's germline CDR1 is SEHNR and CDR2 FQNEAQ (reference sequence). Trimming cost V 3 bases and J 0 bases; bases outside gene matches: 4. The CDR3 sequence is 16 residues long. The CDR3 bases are TGTGCCAGCAGCTTTCGACTAGCGGCTAGCACAGATACGCAGTATTTT. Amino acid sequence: CASSFRLAASTDTQYF.

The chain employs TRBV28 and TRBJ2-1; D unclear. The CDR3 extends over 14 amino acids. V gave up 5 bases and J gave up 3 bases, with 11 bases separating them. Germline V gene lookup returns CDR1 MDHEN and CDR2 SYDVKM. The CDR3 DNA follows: TGTGCCAGCAGTCCGCAGCCAAACTACAATGAGCAGTTCTTC. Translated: CASSPQPNYNEQFF.

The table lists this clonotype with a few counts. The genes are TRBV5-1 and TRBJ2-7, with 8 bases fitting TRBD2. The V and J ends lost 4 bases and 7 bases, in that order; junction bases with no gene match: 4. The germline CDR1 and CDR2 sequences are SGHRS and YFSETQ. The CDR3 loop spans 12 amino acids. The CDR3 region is CASSETSVEQYF. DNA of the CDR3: TGCGCCAGCAGCGAGACTAGCGTGGAGCAGTACTTC.

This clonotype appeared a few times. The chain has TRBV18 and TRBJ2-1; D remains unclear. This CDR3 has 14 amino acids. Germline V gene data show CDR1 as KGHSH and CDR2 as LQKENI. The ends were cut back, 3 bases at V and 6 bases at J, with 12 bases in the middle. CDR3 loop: CASSPGSASNEQFF. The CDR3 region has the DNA TGTGCCAGCTCACCCGGTTCGGCTTCCAATGAGCAGTTCTTC.

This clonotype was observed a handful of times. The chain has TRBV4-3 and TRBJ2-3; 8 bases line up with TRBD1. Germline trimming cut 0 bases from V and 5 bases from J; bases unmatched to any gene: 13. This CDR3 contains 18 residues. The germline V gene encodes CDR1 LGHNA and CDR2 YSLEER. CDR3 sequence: CASSQDLPRDRGGDTQYF. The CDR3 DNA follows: TGCGCCAGCAGCCAAGATCTTCCCAGAGACAGGGGTGGAGATACGCAGTATTTT.

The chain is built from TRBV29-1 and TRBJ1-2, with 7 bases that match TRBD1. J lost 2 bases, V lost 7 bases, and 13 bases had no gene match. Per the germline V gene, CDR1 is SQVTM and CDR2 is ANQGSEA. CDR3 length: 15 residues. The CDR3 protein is CSATESGQQNYGYTF. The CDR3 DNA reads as TGCAGCGCCACAGAATCGGGACAGCAGAACTATGGCTACACCTTC.

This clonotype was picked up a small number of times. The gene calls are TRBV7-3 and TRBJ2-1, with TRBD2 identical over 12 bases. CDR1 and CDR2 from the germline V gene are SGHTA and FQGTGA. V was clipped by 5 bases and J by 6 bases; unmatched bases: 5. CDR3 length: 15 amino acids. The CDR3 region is CASSPTSGSVNEQFF. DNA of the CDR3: TGTGCCAGCAGCCCGACTAGCGGGAGTGTCAATGAGCAGTTCTTC.

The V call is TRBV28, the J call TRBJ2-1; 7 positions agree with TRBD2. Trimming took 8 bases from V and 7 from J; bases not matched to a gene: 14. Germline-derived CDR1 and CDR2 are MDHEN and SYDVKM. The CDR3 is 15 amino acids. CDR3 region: CASSTNGLVLNEQFF. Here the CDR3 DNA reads TGTGCCAGCTCGACGAACGGACTAGTTCTTAATGAGCAGTTCTTC.

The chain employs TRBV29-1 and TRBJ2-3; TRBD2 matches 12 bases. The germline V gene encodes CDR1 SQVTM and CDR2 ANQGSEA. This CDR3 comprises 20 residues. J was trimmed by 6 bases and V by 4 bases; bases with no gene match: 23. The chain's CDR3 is CSVVRFGTSGPRDQSDTQYF. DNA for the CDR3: TGCAGCGTTGTTCGATTCGGGACTAGCGGGCCGAGGGACCAAAGTGATACGCAGTATTTT.

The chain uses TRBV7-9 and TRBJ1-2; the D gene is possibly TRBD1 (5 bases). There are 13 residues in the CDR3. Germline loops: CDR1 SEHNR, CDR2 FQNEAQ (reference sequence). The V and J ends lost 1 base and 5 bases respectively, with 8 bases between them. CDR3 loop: CASSLVEGYGYTF. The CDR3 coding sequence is TGTGCCAGCAGCTTAGTTGAGGGGTATGGCTACACCTTC.

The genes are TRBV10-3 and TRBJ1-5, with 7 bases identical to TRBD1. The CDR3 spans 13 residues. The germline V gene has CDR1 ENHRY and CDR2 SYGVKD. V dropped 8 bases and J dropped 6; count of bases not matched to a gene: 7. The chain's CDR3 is CAIGEGAGQPQHF. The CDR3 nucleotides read TGTGCCATCGGAGAGGGGGCTGGTCAGCCCCAGCATTTT.

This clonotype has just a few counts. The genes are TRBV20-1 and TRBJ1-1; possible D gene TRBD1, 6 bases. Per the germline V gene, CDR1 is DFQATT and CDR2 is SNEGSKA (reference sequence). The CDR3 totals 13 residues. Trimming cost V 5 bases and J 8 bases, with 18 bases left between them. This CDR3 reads CSARTGRTTEAFF. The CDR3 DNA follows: TGCAGTGCTCGTACAGGGAGGACTACGGAAGCTTTCTTT.

CDR3 sequence: CASSYNTGRVASTDTQYF. Written as DNA, the CDR3 is TGTGCCAGCAGTTACAATACGGGGAGGGTCGCTAGCACAGATACGCAGTATTTT. The chain joins TRBV6-2 or TRBV6-3 to TRBJ2-3, with 7 bases that match TRBD2. Germline loops: CDR1 MNHEY, CDR2 SVGEGT. V lost 2 bases and J lost 0; bases outside the gene matches: 11. The CDR3 spans 18 residues.

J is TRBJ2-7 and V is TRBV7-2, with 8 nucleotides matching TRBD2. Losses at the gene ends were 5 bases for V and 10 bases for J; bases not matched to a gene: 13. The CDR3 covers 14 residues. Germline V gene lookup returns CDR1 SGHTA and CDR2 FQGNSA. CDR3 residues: CASSPLRGGPSQYF. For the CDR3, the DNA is TGTGCCAGCAGCCCCCTTCGGGGGGGCCCGTCCCAGTACTTC.

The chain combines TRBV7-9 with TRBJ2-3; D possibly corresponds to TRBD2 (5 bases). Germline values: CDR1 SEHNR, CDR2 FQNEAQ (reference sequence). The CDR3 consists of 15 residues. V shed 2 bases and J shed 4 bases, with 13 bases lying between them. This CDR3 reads CASSLSRGTPDTQYF. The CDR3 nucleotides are TGTGCCAGCAGCTTATCTCGGGGAACCCCAGATACGCAGTATTTT.